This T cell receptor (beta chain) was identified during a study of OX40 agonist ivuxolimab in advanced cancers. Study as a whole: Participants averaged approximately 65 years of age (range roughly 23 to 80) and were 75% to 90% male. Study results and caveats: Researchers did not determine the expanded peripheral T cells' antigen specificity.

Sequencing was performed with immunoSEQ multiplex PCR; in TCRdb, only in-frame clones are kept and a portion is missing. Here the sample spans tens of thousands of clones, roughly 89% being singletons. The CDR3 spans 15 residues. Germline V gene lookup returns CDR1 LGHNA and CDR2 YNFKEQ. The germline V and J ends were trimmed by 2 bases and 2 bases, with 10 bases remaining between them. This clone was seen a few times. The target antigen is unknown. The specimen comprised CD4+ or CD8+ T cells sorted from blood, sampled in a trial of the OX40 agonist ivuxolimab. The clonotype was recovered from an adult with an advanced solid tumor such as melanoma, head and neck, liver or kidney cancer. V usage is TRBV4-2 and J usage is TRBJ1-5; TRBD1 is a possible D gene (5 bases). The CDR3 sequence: CASSQTGTGNQPQHF. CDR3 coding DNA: TGTGCCAGCAGCCAAACTGGGACCGGCAATCAGCCCCAGCATTTT.